This T cell receptor beta chain stems from a study of blood T cell repertoires in COVID-19. About the research overall: Sites across the United States, Italy and Spain contributed samples from acute and convalescent COVID-19.

The CDR3 spans 13 residues. CDR1 SGHNT and CDR2 YENEEA come from the germline V gene. Deletions cut 5 bases from V and 9 bases from J, with 14 bases between. Seattle enrolled patients during active infection and tracked them longitudinally. In the original processing: Amplification from reference gene primers served as the basis for estimated nucleated cell counts. Method: immunoSEQ multiplex PCR; TCRdb's copy keeps in-frame clones and lacks some. Clone size and V and J calls were adopted from that table, with D and trimming inferred from the DNA. The sample holds more than 200,000 clones, approximately 86% seen once.

The TCR sequence derives from a woman aged 60-75 years with COVID-19, enrolled during active disease. The sequencing sample was made of peripheral blood. The J gene is TRBJ2-1, the V gene TRBV11-3, with a tentative D call TRBD2 (6 bases). The CDR3 spells CASSRGRRGEQFF. The CDR3 DNA reads as TGTGCCAGCAGCCGGGGTAGGCGGGGTGAGCAGTTCTTC.